The clone carrying this TCR beta chain was detected only a few times. The PCR was carried out with 60 Vbeta primers and 13 Jbeta primers. Clones were sequenced by immunoSEQ multiplex PCR, and TCRdb holds only the in-frame ones, with some missing. The sample lists 150,000 or so clones; 60% to 85% were seen once. This entry is derived from a study of cytomegalovirus exposure and HLA in healthy donors. The germline V gene encodes CDR1 SGHTA and CDR2 FQGNSA. This CDR3 comprises 14 residues. Trimming left V 6 bases short and J 1 base short, with 10 bases between. Source material: PBMCs. The TCR sequence derives from a woman aged 40 to 55 in good health and CMV-seropositive. This rearrangement joins TRBV7-2 to TRBJ2-1; D might be TRBD1 (6 bases). CDR3 nucleotide sequence: TGTGCCAGCAGTTTACAGGGTTCCTACAATGAGCAGTTCTTC. This encodes CASSLQGSYNEQFF. Full variable domain (remainder filled in from reference TRBV7-2 and TRBJ2-1): GAGVSQSPSNKVTEKGKDVELRCDPISGHTALYWYRQSLGQGLEFLIYFQGNSAPDKSGLPSDRFSAERTGGSVSTLTIQRTQQEDSAVYLCASSLQGSYNEQFFGPGTRLTVL.